This T cell receptor (beta chain) originates from a study of neurological immune-mediated disorders. Study-level points and caveats: In multiple sclerosis patients, the repertoire cluster was unrelated to clinical or MRI findings.

The CDR3 spans 16 residues. Germline CDR1 and CDR2: SGHTA and FQGTGA. The ends lost 5 bases at V and 2 bases at J; junction bases unmatched: 8. Sorted libraries came from 1 million CD4+ or CD8+ T cells. This clonotype has ten or more counts. What it binds is not known. Synthesis of cDNA was performed by 5'RACE using 10-nucleotide random UMIs. MiXCR, applied by TCRdb to the 5' RACE reads, yields one record per CDR3 protein. The sample lists 52,000 or so distinct CDR3 sequences, 4% occurring once. The sample taken for sequencing was CD4+ T cells from blood. The V call is TRBV7-3, the J call TRBJ2-3, with 9 bases fitting TRBD2. This clonotype originated in a woman in her forties with multiple sclerosis. CDR3 in DNA: TGTGCCAGCAGCCCGGGGACTAGCCGAGACACAGATACGCAGTATTTT. Protein: CASSPGTSRDTDTQYF.